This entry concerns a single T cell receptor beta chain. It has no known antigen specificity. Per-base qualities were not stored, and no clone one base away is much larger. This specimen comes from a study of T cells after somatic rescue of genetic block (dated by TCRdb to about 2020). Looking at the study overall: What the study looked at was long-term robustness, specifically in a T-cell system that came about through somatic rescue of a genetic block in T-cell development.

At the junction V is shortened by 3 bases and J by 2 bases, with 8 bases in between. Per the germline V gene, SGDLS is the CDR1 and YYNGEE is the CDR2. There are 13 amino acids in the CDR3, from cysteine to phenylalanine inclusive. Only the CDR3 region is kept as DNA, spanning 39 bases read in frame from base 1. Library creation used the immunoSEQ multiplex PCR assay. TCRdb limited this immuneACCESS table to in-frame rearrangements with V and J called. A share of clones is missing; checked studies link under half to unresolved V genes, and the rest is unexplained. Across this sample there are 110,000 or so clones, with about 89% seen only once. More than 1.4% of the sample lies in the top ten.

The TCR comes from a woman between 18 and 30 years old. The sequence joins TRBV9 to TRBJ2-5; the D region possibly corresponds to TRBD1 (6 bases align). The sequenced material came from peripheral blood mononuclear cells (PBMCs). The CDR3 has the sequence CASSATGQETQYF. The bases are TGTGCCAGCAGCGCCACAGGGCAAGAGACCCAGTACTTC. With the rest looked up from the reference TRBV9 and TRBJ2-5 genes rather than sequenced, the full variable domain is DSGVTQTPKHLITATGQRVTLRCSPRSGDLSVYWYQQSLDQGLQFLIQYYNGEERAKGNILERFSAQQFPDLHSELNLSSLELGDSALYFCASSATGQETQYFGPGTRLLVL.